The clone carrying this T cell receptor (beta chain) was seen a handful of times. The antigen remains unidentified. This entry is derived from a study of beta chain features in type 1 diabetes. Study observations and caveats: For patients, the naive, central memory and Treg TCRB repertoires appeared more alike than for healthy donors. Reads derived from cDNA could over-represent cells showing high TCR expression.

Purity of each sorted population was above 98%. The CDR3 sequence is 13 residues long. V gave up 0 bases and J gave up 6 bases, with 9 bases separating them. Per germline, CDR1 SGHDT and CDR2 YYEEEE. Since all of the isolated RNA was reverse transcribed, expressed TCRB transcripts were what got sequenced. Repertoires were generated with immunoSEQ multiplex PCR, while TCRdb's copy carries only in-frame clones and drops some. The sample has hundreds of thousands of clones, 14% seen once; the top ten hold more than 6.5%. The receptor was isolated from a man aged 25-40 years in good health. The material sequenced was central memory CD4+ T cells from blood. The rearrangement joins TRBV5-6 to TRBJ1-2; D is uncertain. The CDR3 spells CASSLEPVNGYTF. The CDR3, as DNA: TGTGCCAGCAGCTTGGAACCAGTTAATGGCTACACCTTC.